Each of the 3 T cell receptor beta chains below was sequenced from the same sample in a study of cytomegalovirus exposure and HLA in healthy donors. Vbeta (60) and Jbeta (13) primers were used in the PCR. The repertoire was sequenced with immunoSEQ multiplex PCR; TCRdb's copy has only in-frame clones and lacks some. The table shows 100,000 to 150,000 clones, with over 15% occurring only once. The sequencing input was PBMCs. The receptors here all came from a female donor in good health and CMV-seropositive.

This clone was seen more than once but under ten times. The chain carries TRBV27 and TRBJ1-2; 8 positions match TRBD1. Germline CDR1 is MNHEY and CDR2 is SMNVEV (reference sequence). CDR3 length: 17 amino acids. V was pared by 4 bases and J by 3 bases, with 13 bases of the junction left unmatched. CDR3 region: CASSSVGQGREDYGYTF. The CDR3 nucleotides read TGTGCCAGCAGTTCGGTAGGACAGGGTAGAGAAGACTATGGCTACACCTTC.

This clone has more than one count but fewer than ten. A read error may account for a junction end that differs from germline. CDR3 in DNA: TGTGCCAGCAAGTTTATTAGCGCCGACAATGAGCGGTTCTTC. It yields the protein CASKFISADNERFF. This sequence joins TRBV2 and TRBJ2-1, with D perhaps TRBD2 (5 bases). Germline lookup yields CDR1 SNHLY and CDR2 FYNNEI. This CDR3 region has 14 residues.

This clone has a handful of counts. CDR3: CASRQGGDEQFF. CDR3 coding DNA: TGTGCCAGCAGACAGGGGGGGGATGAGCAGTTCTTC. The genes are TRBV2 and TRBJ2-1, with a possible D match to TRBD1 (8 bases). The CDR3 is 12 amino acids. Deletions cut 6 bases from V and 8 bases from J, with 11 bases between. Germline CDR1 and CDR2: SNHLY and FYNNEI.